The 11 T cell receptor beta chains in this list originate from one sample, sequenced in a study of response to subunit inactivated influenza vaccine (dated by TCRdb to the late 2010s). This specimen's time point label, interpreted: approximately 47 days after influenza vaccine administration. The library was generated by RT-PCR. For sequencing, an Illumina HiSeq 2500 was employed. Using fastp at Q25 and MiXCR, TCRdb reprocessed the public reads and kept productive beta chains. Entries are consolidated by CDR3 protein sequence, retaining the most common genes and DNA. Here the sample has fewer than 700,000 distinct CDR3 sequences; 10% to 15% occur a single time. The biggest ten clones account for 10% to 15% of the sample. The source was PBMCs from blood, collected 35 to 45 days after vaccination. These receptors came from a man aged 50 to 59 who received an inactivated influenza vaccine. Donor details come from another sample of the same person, matched by shared clones.

This clonotype was detected a few times. The chain recombines TRBV6-1 with TRBJ2-2; D unresolved. CDR1 MNHNS and CDR2 SASEGT come from the germline V gene. This CDR3 comprises 17 residues. V was cut by 6 bases and J by 3 bases, with 20 bases left in between. This CDR3 reads CASRRPSVIWDTGELFF. CDR3 sequence (DNA): TGTGCCAGCAGGCGCCCGAGCGTTATTTGGGACACCGGGGAGCTGTTTTTT.

This chain joins TRBV4-1 and TRBJ2-7, with TRBD1 matching 8 bases. CDR1 and CDR2 (germline): MGHRA, YSYEKL. Trimming took 0 bases from V and 1 from J; bases not matched to a gene: 5. The CDR3 sequence is 16 residues long. In nucleotides, the CDR3 is TGCGCCAGCAGCCAAGATCCTACAGGGGGTTCCTACGAGCAGTACTTC. This gives the protein CASSQDPTGGSYEQYF.

In its sample, this clonotype was seen a few times. The V call is TRBV10-3, the J call TRBJ1-1; maybe TRBD1 (5 bases). The CDR3 is 12 amino acids. The germline gives CDR1 ENHRY, CDR2 SYGVKD. V gave up 3 bases and J gave up 11 bases, with 13 bases separating them. The CDR3 DNA reads as TGTGCCATCAGTGAATTGGGGACTGGGGCTTTCTTT. This sequence encodes CAISELGTGAFF.

This clonotype was detected ten times or more. The J gene is TRBJ1-2, the V gene TRBV28; 11 bases map to TRBD1. V lost 6 bases, J lost 4 bases, and 13 bases stayed unmatched. Germline CDR1 is MDHEN and CDR2 is SYDVKM. CDR3 size: 17 residues. The CDR3 DNA sequence: TGTGCCAGCAGACCCCGGGACAGGGGGTCCCACCGCTATGGCTACACCTTC. It is translated as CASRPRDRGSHRYGYTF.

The V and J genes are TRBV20-1 and TRBJ2-1; D unclear. The V end was cut by 7 bases, the J end by 6 bases, with 19 bases between. CDR3 size: 14 residues. Germline V lookup: CDR1 DFQATT, CDR2 SNEGSKA (reference sequence). This CDR3 reads CSEARGTMGNEQFF. The CDR3 region has the DNA TGCAGTGAGGCGCGCGGCACCATGGGCAATGAGCAGTTCTTC.

This clonotype was seen a handful of times. The V call is TRBV29-1, the J call TRBJ2-7; no reliable D call. The length of the CDR3 is 13 residues. Germline lookup yields CDR1 SQVTM and CDR2 ANQGSEA. Trimming left V 4 bases short and J 5 bases short, with 15 bases between. CDR3 residues: CSVGQPYLNEQYF. CDR3 in DNA: TGCAGCGTTGGGCAGCCCTATTTGAACGAGCAGTACTTC.

The V gene is TRBV5-1, the J gene TRBJ2-1, with a tentative D call TRBD1 (6 bases). The CDR3 length is 13 residues. CDR1 is SGHRS, CDR2 YFSETQ, per germline. V was cut by 4 bases and J by 10 bases, with 15 bases left in between. The CDR3 DNA reads TGCGCCAGCAGCAGAGGACAGTCGAAGGAGCAGTTCTTC. Its translation: CASSRGQSKEQFF.

This sequence joins TRBV29-1 and TRBJ2-1; perhaps TRBD2 as D (5 bases). Per germline, CDR1 SQVTM and CDR2 ANQGSEA. This CDR3 region has 13 residues. CDR3 DNA: TGCAGTCAACCCGGGGTAATGGGCAATGAGCAGTTCTTC. It specifies CSQPGVMGNEQFF.

Only a few counts were recorded for this clonotype. The chain employs TRBV4-3 and TRBJ2-3, with D perhaps TRBD2 (6 bases). The V gene's germline CDR1 is LGHNA and CDR2 YSLEER. V was clipped by 0 bases and J by 3 bases, with 10 bases between them. This CDR3 comprises 15 residues. CDR3 protein: CASSQDFRETDTQYF. The CDR3 region has the DNA TGCGCCAGCAGCCAAGATTTCCGGGAGACAGATACGCAGTATTTT.

This clonotype was seen a few times. The genes are TRBV5-6 and TRBJ1-1; D might be TRBD1 (5 bases). This CDR3 is 12 amino acids long. Germline V gene data show CDR1 as SGHDT and CDR2 as YYEEEE. V was trimmed by 5 bases and J by 3 bases, leaving 8 bases between them. The CDR3 loop reads CASRRQYTEAFF. For the CDR3, the DNA is TGTGCCAGCAGACGACAGTACACTGAAGCTTTCTTT.

This clonotype was observed many times. The CDR3 DNA reads TGTGCCAGCAGCCCCGGAGGAAGATACGAGCAGTACTTC. This codes for CASSPGGRYEQYF. This chain uses TRBV12-3 or TRBV12-4 with TRBJ2-7; D possibly corresponds to TRBD2 (5 bases). V was trimmed by 6 bases and J by 4 bases, leaving 13 bases between them. This CDR3 is 13 amino acids long.